Ten or more counts support the clone carrying this T cell receptor beta chain. This entry comes from a study of T-cell reconstitution after alpha-beta-depleted transplantation in children. The library targeted TCRbeta and was prepared with unique molecular identifiers. Each CDR3 protein is one row after TCRdb ran MiXCR on the PCR reads. The sample includes over 550,000 distinct CDR3 sequences, over 9.5% seen only once; the top ten take less than 5%. The CDR3 covers 14 residues. Trimming left V 7 bases short and J 6 bases short, with 16 bases between. The specimen was PBMCs from the stem cell graft donor, collected from the stem cell graft. This clonotype was obtained from a human donor who donated a stem cell graft to a child with acute myeloid leukemia. This chain uses TRBV12-3 or TRBV12-4 with TRBJ2-1; tentative D call: TRBD1 (6 bases). The CDR3 sequence: CASTTLGTTNEQFF. In nucleotides, the CDR3 is TGTGCCAGCACCACCTTAGGGACAACCAATGAGCAGTTCTTC.